These T cell receptor beta chains were read from a single sample in a study of blood T cells in healthy people across ages. TCRdb re-called the 5' RACE reads with MiXCR, one entry per CDR3 protein. The table has approximately 1.5 million distinct CDR3 sequences, less than 45% seen once. Sequenced input: blood. The receptors stem from a woman under 30 in good health. The CDR3 runs from the conserved cysteine through the conserved F or W. D genes are given only for firm matches. Clone size is shown for a subset of rows, as once, few, many or a class of expanded clone.

clone size	V gene	CDR3 length	D gene	J gene	CDR3 DNA	CDR3 protein
few	TRBV7-9	16	TRBD1	TRBJ2-4	TGTGCCAGCAGCAAGGCGGTACAGGGGGCCAAAAACATTCAGTACTTC	CASSKAVQGAKNIQYF
few	TRBV4-3	13	NA	TRBJ2-3	TGCGCCAGCAGCCAAGGAGTCAAAGATACGCAGTATTTT	CASSQGVKDTQYF
few	TRBV4-3	16	NA	TRBJ1-1	TGCGCCAGCAGCCAAGTCGCCGGGGCGGTTGGCACTGAAGCTTTCTTT	CASSQVAGAVGTEAFF
once	TRBV7-2	16	TRBD2	TRBJ2-2	TGTGCCAGCACCATTAGCGGGAGGATGAACACCGGGGAGCTGTTTTTT	CASTISGRMNTGELFF
NA	TRBV28	14	NA	TRBJ2-3	TGTGCCGGCACCCTGGGGGAATACACAGATACGCAGTATTTT	CAGTLGEYTDTQYF
NA	TRBV3-1	15	NA	TRBJ2-3	TGTGCCAGCAGCCAAGTAGCAGCGACCACAGATACGCAGTATTTT	CASSQVAATTDTQYF
once	TRBV5-1	15	NA	TRBJ2-3	TGCGCCAGCAGCTTGGAGAGCCTATTCACAGATACGCAGTATTTT	CASSLESLFTDTQYF
few	TRBV3-1	19	NA	TRBJ2-6	TGTGCCAGCAGCCAACGAAGGAGGCAGGGAAACTCTGGGGCCAACGTCCTGACTTTC	CASSQRRRQGNSGANVLTF
few	TRBV7-2	15	TRBD1	TRBJ2-4	TGTGCCAGCAGCACGGACAGGGTTGGCAAAAACATTCAGTACTTC	CASSTDRVGKNIQYF
NA	TRBV13	16	TRBD2	TRBJ2-5	TGTGCCAGCAGCTTAGGCCGCCGAGCGGGGAGGGAGACCCAGTACTTC	CASSLGRRAGRETQYF
few	TRBV4-1	20	NA	TRBJ1-1	TGCGCCAGCAGCAAAGGACGGCTCGGGGCAGAGAGCCTGTTGAACACTGAAGCTTTCTTT	CASSKGRLGAESLLNTEAFF
NA	TRBV20-1	15	TRBD2	TRBJ2-3	TGCAGTGCTAGAGAAGCTAGCGGGACCACAGATACGCAGTATTTT	CSAREASGTTDTQYF
NA	TRBV6-6	17	NA	TRBJ1-1	TGTGCCAGCAGTTACTCGATGTCTTTGGAGGGGGTGACTGAAGCTTTCTTT	CASSYSMSLEGVTEAFF
NA	TRBV4-3	15	NA	TRBJ1-2	TGCGCCGGCAGCCAAGATCTAAGGGCCTACTATGGCTACACCTTC	CAGSQDLRAYYGYTF
NA	TRBV20-1	14	NA	TRBJ2-5	TGCAGTGCTCCAGGGACATACAACCAAGAGACCCAGTACTTC	CSAPGTYNQETQYF
NA	TRBV7-9	16	TRBD2	TRBJ2-1	TGTGCCAGCAGCTCACAGACGGGACTAGCGGCAAATGAGCAGTTCTTC	CASSSQTGLAANEQFF
NA	TRBV5-1	15	NA	TRBJ2-7	TGCGCCAGCAGCTTGGTCGGAGAGACTTTAGGTGAGCAGTACTTC	CASSLVGETLGEQYF
few	TRBV7-2	13	NA	TRBJ2-7	TGTGCCAGCAGCTTAGACGCAACCTACGAGCAGTACTTC	CASSLDATYEQYF
NA	TRBV12-3/TRBV12-4	14	TRBD1	TRBJ2-3	TGTGCCAGCAGGTGGACAGGGACCGCAGATACGCAGTATTTT	CASRWTGTADTQYF
few	TRBV12-3/TRBV12-4	15	TRBD1	TRBJ2-7	TGTGCCAGCAGTTTCAGACAGGGTGTTGGGTACGAGCAGTACTTC	CASSFRQGVGYEQYF
NA	TRBV27	15	TRBD1	TRBJ2-7	TGTGCCAGCAGTTTATGGGGACAGGGCGGATCCGAGCAGTACTTC	CASSLWGQGGSEQYF
few	TRBV10-3	11	TRBD2	TRBJ2-7	TGTGCCATCAGCCGGGGGGGCGAGCAGTACTTC	CAISRGGEQYF